The present entry profiles one TCR beta chain with its context. V was cut by 2 bases and J by 3 bases, with 16 bases left in between. The CDR3 consists of 17 residues. Germline V gene lookup returns CDR1 MDHEN and CDR2 SYDVKM. Measured with immunoSEQ multiplex PCR; TCRdb has only the in-frame clones, and not every one. The table includes some 130,000 clones, around 79% detected once. The sample comes from a study of blood T cell repertoires in COVID-19. For the study at large: The samples span acute and convalescent COVID-19 from the United States, Italy and Spain. From T cells, B-cell-depleted T cells, or PBMCs came the material, which was cDNA or gDNA.

This TCR came from a man older than 75 with acute or convalescent COVID-19. The chain has TRBV28 and TRBJ2-2; D call uncertain. The sample was peripheral blood. This chain's CDR3 is CASSLPGWSAYTGELFF. The CDR3 bases are TGTGCCAGCAGTTTACCCGGGTGGTCGGCGTACACCGGGGAGCTGTTTTTT.